These 17 T cell receptor beta chains came from one sample sequenced in a study of shared clonotypes between healthy human individuals. As defined, naive CD8 cells were CD45RO-negative and positively selected for CCR7, with terminally differentiated effector memory CD45RA+ cells excluded. Using immunoSEQ multiplex PCR, the repertoire was profiled, and TCRdb retains in-frame clones only, with some absent. The data hold some 2 million clones, with roughly 94% observed a single time. The specimen was naive CD8+ T cells sorted from blood. All receptors come from a man in his late teens or twenties in good health.

V and J are TRBV2 and TRBJ1-1, with D uncertain. CDR1 is SNHLY, CDR2 FYNNEI, per germline. Trimming removed 7 bases at V and 4 bases at J, with 13 bases between. The CDR3 loop spans 13 amino acids. CDR3 coding DNA: TGTGCCAGCATTCAAAGGACGGGCACTGAAGCTTTCTTT. It encodes CASIQRTGTEAFF.

The chain combines TRBV7-9 with TRBJ2-6; D unresolved. Germline CDR1 reads SEHNR; CDR2 reads FQNEAQ (reference sequence). The CDR3 covers 14 residues. V lost 1 base and J 2 bases, leaving 3 bases between the germline ends. DNA of the CDR3: TGTGCCAGCAGCTTAGTGGCTGGGGCCAACGTCCTGACTTTC. Encoded protein: CASSLVAGANVLTF.

V is TRBV2 and J is TRBJ2-2; the D gene could be TRBD1 or TRBD2 (5 bases each). The CDR3 totals 12 residues. Germline assignment: CDR1 SNHLY and CDR2 FYNNEI. Trimming stripped 9 bases from V and 3 bases from J, with 8 bases between. In DNA, the CDR3 is TGTGCCAGGAGAGGGGACACCGGGGAGCTGTTTTTT. Protein product: CARRGDTGELFF.

As to this clone: This CDR3 is also generated by other DNA sequences in the sample. This chain joins TRBV9 and TRBJ2-3, with TRBD2 matching 8 bases. J lost 4 bases, V lost 0 bases, and 7 bases had no gene match. The CDR3 loop spans 16 amino acids. Per germline, CDR1 SGDLS and CDR2 YYNGEE. Here the CDR3 reads CASSVGPSGSPDTQYF. Written as DNA, the CDR3 is TGTGCCAGCAGCGTAGGGCCCAGCGGGAGCCCAGATACGCAGTATTTT.

This clone appeared a single time. The chain combines TRBV9 with TRBJ1-1; maybe TRBD1 (6 bases). Trimming removed 1 base at V and 0 bases at J, with 16 bases between. The germline V gene encodes CDR1 SGDLS and CDR2 YYNGEE. CDR3 length equals 17 residues. CDR3 residues: CASSVSPSGAVNTEAFF. The CDR3 bases are TGTGCCAGCAGCGTATCCCCCTCAGGGGCAGTGAACACTGAAGCTTTCTTT.

This chain links TRBV7-9 with TRBJ2-1; maybe TRBD1 (5 bases). There are 12 residues in the CDR3. Looked up from germline, CDR1 is SEHNR and CDR2 is FQNEAQ (reference sequence). Deletions cut 5 bases from V and 7 bases from J, with 9 bases between. As DNA, the CDR3 is TGTGCCAGCAGCACTGGGGCAAATGAGCAGTTCTTC. Its protein product is CASSTGANEQFF. The entire variable domain, with the rest obtained from reference TRBV7-9 and TRBJ2-1, is as follows: DTGVSQNPRHKITKRGQNVTFRCDPISEHNRLYWYRQTLGQGPEFLTYFQNEAQLEKSRLLSDRFSAERPKGSFSTLEIQRTEQGDSAMYLCASSTGANEQFFGPGTRLTVL.

This chain uses TRBV19 with TRBJ2-7, with 8 bases lining up with TRBD2. V was clipped by 7 bases and J by 4 bases; unmatched bases: 9. Per germline, CDR1 LNHDA and CDR2 SQIVND (reference sequence). The CDR3 extends over 14 amino acids. The CDR3 loop reads CASTPGTSRYEQYF. CDR3 coding DNA: TGTGCCAGTACCCCCGGGACTAGTAGATACGAGCAGTACTTC. Looking up the rest from reference TRBV19 and TRBJ2-7 gives the full variable domain: DGGITQSPKYLFRKEGQNVTLSCEQNLNHDAMYWYRQDPGQGLRLIYYSQIVNDFQKGDIAEGYSVSREKKESFPLTVTSAQKNPTAFYLCASTPGTSRYEQYFGPGTRLTVT.

This chain uses TRBV27 with TRBJ2-5; weak D call: TRBD1 (6 bases). V lost 3 bases to trimming and J lost 2 bases, with 10 bases between them. The germline V gene encodes CDR1 MNHEY and CDR2 SMNVEV (reference sequence). The length of the CDR3 is 14 residues. The CDR3 region is CASSFTQGQETQYF. CDR3 nucleotide sequence: TGTGCCAGCAGTTTTACACAGGGTCAAGAGACCCAGTACTTC.

The chain recombines TRBV4-1 with TRBJ2-7; 8 bases are shared with TRBD2. The germline CDR1 and CDR2 sequences are MGHRA and YSYEKL. The CDR3 consists of 16 residues. V was clipped by 1 base and J by 2 bases; unmatched bases: 7. DNA for the CDR3: TGCGCCAGCAGCCAAGTTCTAGCGGGCGGAACCTACGAGCAGTACTTC. Its protein product is CASSQVLAGGTYEQYF.

The genes are TRBV6-1 and TRBJ2-3; no firm D call. The V gene lost 3 bases and the J gene lost 2 bases, with 12 bases spanning the gap. The CDR3 runs to 15 residues. The V gene's germline CDR1 is MNHNS and CDR2 SASEGT. The CDR3 DNA reads as TGTGCCAGCAGTGATCCGGCAGCCACCACAGATACGCAGTATTTT. Protein sequence: CASSDPAATTDTQYF.

This chain connects TRBV13 to TRBJ2-3; D gene unclear. CDR1 is PRHDT, CDR2 FYEKMQ, per germline (reference sequence). There are 14 residues in the CDR3. V was clipped by 2 bases and J by 4 bases, with 10 bases between them. CDR3 amino acids: CASSLIESADTQYF. As DNA, the CDR3 is TGTGCCAGCAGCTTAATAGAGTCCGCAGATACGCAGTATTTT.

This sequence joins TRBV27 and TRBJ2-5; the match to TRBD2 covers 10 bases. Germline CDR1 MNHEY, CDR2 SMNVEV (reference sequence). Trimming took 6 bases from V and 2 from J; bases not matched to a gene: 9. CDR3 length: 16 residues. CDR3 sequence reads: CASSSRGLAEQETQYF. The CDR3 nucleotides are TGTGCCAGCAGCTCCCGAGGACTAGCGGAACAAGAGACCCAGTACTTC.

Regarding this clone: Distinct nucleotide sequences in the sample also encode this CDR3. The V call is TRBV19, the J call TRBJ2-7; D call uncertain. Germline CDR1 reads LNHDA; CDR2 reads SQIVND (reference sequence). V was shortened by 2 bases and J by 4 bases, with 9 bases between the two germline ends. This CDR3 comprises 13 residues. The CDR3 sequence: CASSIRPGYEQYF. CDR3 in DNA: TGTGCCAGTAGTATACGTCCTGGGTACGAGCAGTACTTC.

The rearrangement joins TRBV27 to TRBJ1-3; the D gene is possibly TRBD1 (6 bases). There are 14 residues in the CDR3. Trimming took 2 bases from V and 3 from J, leaving 8 bases between them. Looked up from germline, CDR1 is MNHEY and CDR2 is SMNVEV (reference sequence). CDR3: CASSLGTNGNTIYF. CDR3 nucleotides: TGTGCCAGCAGTTTAGGGACAAATGGAAACACCATATATTTT.

The chain combines TRBV9 with TRBJ2-2; D is ambiguous. Germline values: CDR1 SGDLS, CDR2 YYNGEE. Trimming left V 0 bases short and J 8 bases short, with 8 bases between. The CDR3 has 13 amino acids. CDR3 bases: TGTGCCAGCAGCGTAGGTCCCACTGGGGAGCTGTTTTTT. It encodes CASSVGPTGELFF.

As for this clone: The same CDR3 also results from other DNA sequences found in this sample. V and J are TRBV7-6 and TRBJ2-5; no clear D gene. CDR3 length equals 13 residues. Trimming cost V 3 bases and J 5 bases, with 10 bases left between them. The germline V gene encodes CDR1 SGHVS and CDR2 FNYEAQ. The chain's CDR3 is CASSFGTVETQYF. The CDR3 DNA is TGTGCCAGCAGCTTCGGCACGGTGGAGACCCAGTACTTC.

The rearrangement joins TRBV18 to TRBJ2-3; no clear D. V was clipped by 0 bases and J by 5 bases, with 15 bases between them. Germline CDR1 is KGHSH and CDR2 is LQKENI. This CDR3 is 16 amino acids long. CDR3 coding DNA: TGTGCCAGCTCACCACCGGCGGCGGTCCGAGGAGATACGCAGTATTTT. As protein: CASSPPAAVRGDTQYF. Based on the CDR3 plus reference TRBV18 and TRBJ2-3, the full variable domain is NAGVMQNPRHLVRRRGQEARLRCSPMKGHSHVYWYRQLPEEGLKFMVYLQKENIIDESGMPKERFSAEFPKEGPSILRIQQVVRGDSAAYFCASSPPAAVRGDTQYFGPGTRLTVL.